These 31 T cell receptor beta chains were sequenced from one sample in a study of shared clonotypes between healthy human individuals. The table came from immunoSEQ multiplex PCR; TCRdb's copy has only in-frame clones and leaves some out. This sample has more than 450,000 clones, with 75% to 85% found just once. Sequences were obtained from PBMCs. The source of these receptors is a woman aged 40-49 years in good health. Some clones in this sample may be carry-over from other donors' samples.

This clone was recorded at least ten times. V usage is TRBV6-1 and J usage is TRBJ1-5; possibly TRBD1 for D (5 bases). Trimming removed 5 bases from V and 3 bases from J, with 11 bases in between. The germline V gene has CDR1 MNHNS and CDR2 SASEGT. The CDR3 is 14 amino acids. The CDR3 here is CASSSVGPNQPQHF. The CDR3 DNA is TGTGCCAGCAGTTCAGTGGGGCCCAATCAGCCCCAGCATTTT.

V and J are TRBV2 and TRBJ2-5; TRBD2 matches 12 bases. V shed 7 bases, J shed 3 bases, and the junction held 9 bases outside the gene matches. The CDR3 loop spans 16 amino acids. Germline V lookup: CDR1 SNHLY, CDR2 FYNNEI. The CDR3 here is CASTEGLAGGEETQYF. CDR3 bases: TGTGCCAGCACGGAAGGGCTAGCGGGAGGGGAAGAGACCCAGTACTTC.

This sequence joins TRBV10-1 and TRBJ2-7, with TRBD2 identical over 11 bases. Trimming took 3 bases from V and 5 from J; bases not matched to a gene: 6. The CDR3 has 15 residues. Germline V gives CDR1 WNHNN, CDR2 SYGVQD (reference sequence). The CDR3 loop is CASSELAGEGDEQYF. DNA of the CDR3: TGCGCCAGCAGTGAACTAGCGGGAGAAGGTGACGAGCAGTACTTC.

The rearrangement uses TRBV5-1 and TRBJ2-7; D may match TRBD1 or TRBD2 (6 bases each). Germline V gives CDR1 SGHRS, CDR2 YFSETQ. Trimming left V 5 bases short and J 5 bases short, with 17 bases between. The length of the CDR3 is 14 residues. Here the CDR3 reads CASREGRGPDEQYF. The DNA for the CDR3 is TGCGCCAGCAGGGAGGGTCGGGGGCCGGACGAGCAGTACTTC.

In this sample, this clone turned up many times. The chain links TRBV11-1 to TRBJ1-1, with 7 bases identical to TRBD1. Losses at the gene ends were 5 bases for V and 5 bases for J; bases not matched to a gene: 8. Germline assignment: CDR1 SGHAT and CDR2 FQDESV (reference sequence). The CDR3 has 14 amino acids. The CDR3 protein is CASSRDRGTTEAFF. The CDR3 DNA follows: TGTGCCAGCAGCCGGGACAGAGGGACTACTGAAGCTTTCTTT.

The chain has TRBV9 and TRBJ2-3; D unclear. Between the trimmed V and J ends, which lost 4 bases and 1 base, there was a span of 16 bases. The CDR3 runs 16 residues. Germline CDR1 is SGDLS and CDR2 is YYNGEE. The DNA for the CDR3 is TGTGCCAGCAGCTTGACGCCCCTAAGCGGCACAGATACGCAGTATTTT. Its protein is CASSLTPLSGTDTQYF. The whole variable domain, remainder taken from reference TRBV9 and TRBJ2-3, is DSGVTQTPKHLITATGQRVTLRCSPRSGDLSVYWYQQSLDQGLQFLIQYYNGEERAKGNILERFSAQQFPDLHSELNLSSLELGDSALYFCASSLTPLSGTDTQYFGPGTRLTVL.

This chain joins TRBV19 and TRBJ2-7; tentative D call: TRBD2 (5 bases). This CDR3 comprises 14 residues. The germline V gene has CDR1 LNHDA and CDR2 SQIVND (reference sequence). The V gene lost 3 bases and the J gene lost 3 bases, with 12 bases spanning the gap. CDR3 sequence (DNA): TGTGCCAGTAGTATGTCCGGGGAAGTCTACGAGCAGTACTTC. Its translation: CASSMSGEVYEQYF.

CDR3 protein: CASSHGLADLNEQFF. The DNA for the CDR3 is TGCGCCAGCAGTCACGGACTAGCGGACCTCAATGAGCAGTTCTTC. This rearrangement joins TRBV10-2 to TRBJ2-1; 10 bases are shared with TRBD2. J gave up 6 bases and V 5 bases, and 7 bases lay outside the gene matches. CDR1 is WSHSY, CDR2 SAAADI, per germline. The CDR3 loop spans 15 amino acids.

The V and J genes are TRBV11-1 and TRBJ2-5; D possibly corresponds to TRBD1 (5 bases). Deletions cut 0 bases from V and 4 bases from J, with 9 bases between. The germline gives CDR1 SGHAT, CDR2 FQDESV (reference sequence). The CDR3 is 14 amino acids. The CDR3 reads CASSLALQAETQYF. In DNA, the CDR3 is TGTGCCAGCAGCTTAGCGCTACAGGCAGAGACCCAGTACTTC.

This clone was observed a single time. V and J are TRBV30 and TRBJ2-5; D ambiguous. V was clipped by 2 bases and J by 4 bases, with 14 bases between them. This CDR3 has 14 residues. Germline CDR1 is GTSNPN and CDR2 is SVGIG (reference sequence). The CDR3 DNA reads as TGTGCCTGGAGTACCCGCTCTTTCGGAGAGACCCAGTACTTC. Encoded protein: CAWSTRSFGETQYF. Supplemented by reference TRBV30 and TRBJ2-5, the full variable domain reads SQTIHQWPATLVQPVGSPLSLECTVEGTSNPNLYWYRQAAGRGLQLLFYSVGIGQISSEVPQNLSASRPQDRQFILSSKKLLLSDSGFYLCAWSTRSFGETQYFGPGTRLLVL.

The chain carries TRBV28 and TRBJ2-1, with a weak D call TRBD1 (6 bases). V was trimmed by 6 bases and J by 9 bases, leaving 12 bases between them. The germline CDR1 and CDR2 sequences are MDHEN and SYDVKM. This CDR3 is 12 amino acids long. CDR3 protein: CASSPGVPEQFF. DNA for the CDR3: TGTGCCAGCAGCCCAGGGGTCCCTGAGCAGTTCTTC.

The V call is TRBV7-9, the J call TRBJ2-3; perhaps D is TRBD1 or TRBD2 (5 bases each). Germline-derived CDR1 and CDR2 are SEHNR and FQNEAQ (reference sequence). The CDR3 is made up of 15 amino acids. With 4 bases removed from V and 6 bases from J, the gap between germline ends came to 17 bases. The CDR3 spells CASSSSGGGTDTQYF. As DNA, the CDR3 is TGTGCCAGCAGCTCGAGTGGGGGTGGGACGGATACGCAGTATTTT. Together with reference TRBV7-9 and TRBJ2-3, the CDR3 gives the full variable domain: DTGVSQNPRHKITKRGQNVTFRCDPISEHNRLYWYRQTLGQGPEFLTYFQNEAQLEKSRLLSDRFSAERPKGSFSTLEIQRTEQGDSAMYLCASSSSGGGTDTQYFGPGTRLTVL.

This clone was counted many times. The sample contains more than one DNA sequence encoding this CDR3. This chain links TRBV28 with TRBJ1-1, with D possibly being TRBD1 (5 bases). V shed 7 bases and J shed 2 bases, with 8 bases lying between them. The CDR3 is 12 amino acids. Germline values: CDR1 MDHEN, CDR2 SYDVKM. The CDR3 DNA reads as TGTGCCAGCAAGGGGCCCAACACTGAAGCTTTCTTT. This translates into CASKGPNTEAFF.

V usage is TRBV28 and J usage is TRBJ2-7, with 8 bases fitting TRBD1. The CDR3 is made up of 13 amino acids. J lost 9 bases, V lost 10 bases, and 14 bases had no gene match. Per germline, CDR1 MDHEN and CDR2 SYDVKM. The CDR3 nucleotides read TGTGCCACCTATCGGGACAGGCCGCACGGGCAGTACTTC. Its translation is CATYRDRPHGQYF. The full variable domain, rest sourced from reference TRBV28 and TRBJ2-7, is DVKVTQSSRYLVKRTGEKVFLECVQDMDHENMFWYRQDPGLGLRLIYFSYDVKMKEKGDIPEGYSVSREKKERFSLILESASTNQTSMYLCATYRDRPHGQYFGPGTRLTVT.

This rearrangement joins TRBV28 to TRBJ1-2; possible D gene TRBD1, 5 bases. In germline, CDR1 is MDHEN, CDR2 SYDVKM. The ends were cut back, 7 bases at V and 1 base at J, with 16 bases in the middle. The CDR3 consists of 15 residues. The CDR3 protein is CASTSGGSVNYGYTF. Written as DNA, the CDR3 is TGTGCCAGCACCTCCGGGGGATCGGTTAACTATGGCTACACCTTC.

The chain couples TRBV4-1 to TRBJ1-2, with 9 bases identical to TRBD1. The CDR3 runs 16 residues. J was trimmed by 7 bases and V by 3 bases; bases with no gene match: 12. The germline CDR1 and CDR2 sequences are MGHRA and YSYEKL. The CDR3 nucleotides read TGCGCCAGCAGCCATCACAAGGACAGGGGTGGGTTTGGCTACACCTTC. It yields the protein CASSHHKDRGGFGYTF.

This clone was seen only a few times. Since a much larger clone is just one base distant, this may be a read error. Other nucleotide sequences from this sample produce the same CDR3. The V call is TRBV6-4, the J call TRBJ2-3; 15 nucleotides align to TRBD2. This CDR3 has 16 amino acids. CDR1 and CDR2 from the germline V gene are MRHNA and SNTAGT. Unmatched junction bases numbered 3, after V lost 2 bases and J lost 6 bases. As DNA, the CDR3 is TGTGCCAGCAGTGACGGACTAGCGGGAGGGCCCGATACGCAGTATTTT. This encodes CASSDGLAGGPDTQYF.

There are many counts of this clone. The CDR3 loop is CASSFLRYSPYEQYF. CDR3 nucleotides: TGTGCCAGCAGTTTCCTCCGCTACTCACCCTACGAGCAGTACTTC. This chain joins TRBV2 and TRBJ2-7; D is unresolved. The V and J ends lost 5 bases and 2 bases respectively, with 16 bases between them. Germline CDR1 and CDR2: SNHLY and FYNNEI. This CDR3 is 15 amino acids long.

The chain joins TRBV5-8 to TRBJ1-2; a weak D match, TRBD1 (5 bases). The germline V gene encodes CDR1 SGHTS and CDR2 YDEGEE. The CDR3 contains 13 residues. Trimming removed 4 bases from V and 4 bases from J, with 11 bases in between. CDR3 residues: CASSRDLFYGYTF. CDR3 DNA: TGTGCCAGCAGCCGGGACCTCTTCTATGGCTACACCTTC. The whole variable domain, filled in from reference TRBV5-8 and TRBJ1-2, reads EAGVTQSPTHLIKTRGQQATLRCSPISGHTSVYWYQQALGLGLQFLLWYDEGEERNRGNFPPRFSGRQFPNYSSELNVNALELEDSALYLCASSRDLFYGYTFGSGTRLTVV.

The chain employs TRBV2 and TRBJ2-5, with D perhaps matching TRBD1 or TRBD2 (5 bases each). V was shortened by 0 bases and J by 2 bases, with 16 bases between the two germline ends. Germline assignment: CDR1 SNHLY and CDR2 FYNNEI. CDR3 size: 17 residues. The CDR3 region is CASSEALPGSGQETQYF. The CDR3 bases are TGTGCCAGCAGTGAAGCGCTTCCAGGGAGTGGGCAAGAGACCCAGTACTTC.

The chain recombines TRBV11-3 with TRBJ2-1; D gene unclear. The CDR3 is made up of 13 amino acids. V was shortened by 4 bases and J by 6 bases, with 10 bases between the two germline ends. The germline V gene has CDR1 SGHNT and CDR2 YENEEA. The CDR3 sequence is CASSSARPNEQFF. Here the CDR3 DNA reads TGTGCCAGCAGCTCCGCGAGACCCAATGAGCAGTTCTTC.

The genes are TRBV2 and TRBJ1-2; TRBD1 might be the D (6 bases). V shed 3 bases and J shed 3 bases, with 14 bases lying between them. Germline values: CDR1 SNHLY, CDR2 FYNNEI. The CDR3 runs to 15 residues. CDR3 in DNA: TGTGCCAGCAGTGAGGGCAGGGGAGTTGACTATGGCTACACCTTC. It is translated as CASSEGRGVDYGYTF.

This chain links TRBV7-2 with TRBJ2-7, with 9 nucleotides matching TRBD2. The CDR3 is made up of 15 amino acids. Germline V CDR1 and CDR2: SGHTA, FQGNSA. The ends lost 5 bases at V and 6 bases at J; junction bases unmatched: 11. CDR3 sequence: CASSVPSGKSSEQYF. The CDR3 coding sequence is TGTGCCAGCAGCGTCCCTAGCGGGAAGTCTTCCGAGCAGTACTTC.

This clone was observed once. V usage is TRBV29-1 and J usage is TRBJ2-5; TRBD1 matches 10 bases. Germline CDR1 SQVTM, CDR2 ANQGSEA. This CDR3 is 13 amino acids long. Germline trimming cut 4 bases from V and 3 bases from J; bases unmatched to any gene: 2. The CDR3 region has the DNA TGCAGCGTTGGGGACAGGGGAGAAGAGACCCAGTACTTC. This sequence encodes CSVGDRGEETQYF.

This sequence joins TRBV28 and TRBJ1-2, with D unresolved. Deletions cut 8 bases from V and 2 bases from J, with 6 bases between. Germline V gene sequence: CDR1 MDHEN, CDR2 SYDVKM. The CDR3 loop spans 11 amino acids. CDR3 region: CASGRNYGYTF. The CDR3 nucleotides are TGTGCCAGCGGCAGAAACTATGGCTACACCTTC.

The gene calls are TRBV5-1 and TRBJ1-1; D is undetermined. The CDR3 spans 14 residues. V lost 4 bases and J lost 1, with 11 bases in between. Germline V gives CDR1 SGHRS, CDR2 YFSETQ. The CDR3 here is CASSRPGRNTEAFF. The CDR3 nucleotides read TGCGCCAGCAGCCGCCCCGGGCGGAACACTGAAGCTTTCTTT.

CDR3: CASSARSRSYEQYF. For the CDR3, the DNA is TGTGCCAGCAGCGCGAGGAGCCGCTCCTACGAGCAGTACTTC. This chain uses TRBV7-2 with TRBJ2-7; no definite D call. Trimming took 5 bases from V and 0 from J, leaving 11 bases between them. There are 14 residues in the CDR3. Germline loops: CDR1 SGHTA, CDR2 FQGNSA.

The chain is built from TRBV11-3 and TRBJ2-1; the D is unclear. Germline V CDR1 and CDR2: SGHNT, YENEEA. Between the trimmed V and J ends, which lost 1 base and 4 bases, there was a span of 11 bases. The CDR3 length is 15 residues. CDR3 sequence reads: CASSLARGAYNEQFF. CDR3 nucleotide sequence: TGTGCCAGCAGCTTAGCGCGCGGCGCATACAATGAGCAGTTCTTC.

The chain recombines TRBV6-6 with TRBJ2-3; D not certain. Per the germline V gene, CDR1 is MNHNY and CDR2 is SVGAGI (reference sequence). Trimming took off 6 bases at V and 2 bases at J, with 6 bases between the two ends. There are 12 residues in the CDR3. The CDR3 spells CASSRTTDTQYF. Written as DNA, the CDR3 is TGTGCCAGCAGCCGGACCACAGATACGCAGTATTTT.

V and J are TRBV7-9 and TRBJ2-7, with D maybe TRBD2 (6 bases). CDR1 and CDR2 from the germline V gene are SEHNR and FQNEAQ (reference sequence). The CDR3 is 17 amino acids. Trimming removed 0 bases at V and 7 bases at J, with 22 bases between. The CDR3 protein is CASSLALQAMGTGEQYF. CDR3 bases: TGTGCCAGCAGCTTAGCGCTCCAGGCCATGGGGACTGGGGAGCAGTACTTC.

V is TRBV5-4 and J is TRBJ1-2; TRBD1 agrees at 8 bases. This CDR3 is built from 13 residues. The germline gives CDR1 SGHNT, CDR2 YYREEE (reference sequence). The junction had 7 bases not matched to a gene; V was cut back by 5 bases and J by 7 bases. The CDR3 DNA reads TGTGCCAGCAGTTGGGGGGGGACAGGTGGCTACACCTTC. It is translated as CASSWGGTGGYTF. Full variable domain (rest looked up from reference TRBV5-4 and TRBJ1-2): ETGVTQSPTHLIKTRGQQVTLRCSSQSGHNTVSWYQQALGQGPQFIFQYYREEENGRGNFPPRFSGLQFPNYSSELNVNALELDDSALYLCASSWGGTGGYTFGSGTRLTVV.